The sequence of this TCR beta chain was determined in a study of blood T cell repertoires in COVID-19. The germline CDR1 and CDR2 sequences are MNHEY and SVGAGI. The CDR3 spans 11 residues. V was cut by 8 bases and J by 4 bases, with 6 bases left in between. Sequencing was performed with immunoSEQ multiplex PCR; in TCRdb, only in-frame clones are kept and a portion is missing. This table has around 77,000 clones, around 80% appearing once. The specimen was peripheral blood. This TCR was recovered from a human donor in a cohort sampled during active COVID-19. This chain uses TRBV6-5 with TRBJ1-3; no firm D call. For the CDR3, the DNA is TGTGCCAGCCAAGCGGGAAACACCATATATTTT. It yields the protein CASQAGNTIYF.